The present TCR beta chain was sequenced within a study of cytomegalovirus exposure and HLA in healthy donors. Researchers ran the PCR with 60 Vbeta and 13 Jbeta primers. The assay was immunoSEQ multiplex PCR, and TCRdb's table has in-frame clones only and misses some. This sample has approximately 150,000 clones, with about 84% found just once. After removal of 0 bases from V and 3 bases from J, the junction contained 3 bases not matched to a gene. CDR3 length: 17 residues. CDR1 is KGHSH and CDR2 is LQKENI in the germline V gene. J is TRBJ2-2 and V is TRBV18; TRBD2 matches at 11 bases. The sequence came from a woman aged 35 to 49 in good health and CMV-seropositive. The sequenced material came from PBMCs. The CDR3 loop is CASSPPNSGRDTGELFF. The DNA for the CDR3 is TGTGCCAGCTCACCACCAAATAGCGGGAGGGACACCGGGGAGCTGTTTTTT.